Listed here is a single T cell receptor (beta chain). After removal of 3 bases from V and 4 bases from J, the junction contained 12 bases not matched to a gene. This CDR3 comprises 17 residues. The germline V gene has CDR1 LGHDT and CDR2 YNNKEL (reference sequence). This entry comes from a study of blood T cell repertoires in COVID-19. The data were produced by immunoSEQ multiplex PCR, yet TCRdb's version contains in-frame clones alone and is incomplete. In the table there are roughly 90,000 clones, roughly 84% of which are singletons. The sequencing sample was made of peripheral blood. This chain connects TRBV3-1 (or the pseudogene TRBV3-2) to TRBJ2-3, with 8 bases identical to TRBD2. The receptor was isolated from a woman older than 75 with COVID-19, enrolled during active disease. The CDR3, as DNA: TGTGCCAGCAGCCATCCCGGGAGGGGGGGCCGGCCAGATACGCAGTATTTT. This sequence encodes CASSHPGRGGRPDTQYF.